Each of the 26 T cell receptor beta chains below was sequenced from the same sample in a study of T cell changes during pregnancy in multiple sclerosis. Data came from immunoSEQ multiplex PCR; TCRdb stores just in-frame clones and leaves some out. Here the sample spans some 96,000 clones, about 92% being singletons. The material sequenced was peripheral blood, taken after pregnancy. These receptors all come from a female donor with multiple sclerosis, enrolled in a pregnancy study.

CDR3 residues: CASSLFVNQPQHF. CDR3 nucleotides: TGTGCCAGCAGTTTATTCGTCAATCAGCCCCAGCATTTT. This chain links TRBV27 with TRBJ1-5; D remains ambiguous. Germline V gene lookup returns CDR1 MNHEY and CDR2 SMNVEV (reference sequence). There are 13 residues in the CDR3. The ends were cut back, 1 base at V and 3 bases at J, with 4 bases in the middle.

This sequence joins TRBV25-1 and TRBJ2-1; 7 nucleotides align to TRBD2. This CDR3 region has 17 residues. Germline V gives CDR1 MGHDK, CDR2 SYGVNS. V shed 4 bases and J 8 bases; nucleotides not matched to a gene: 17. The CDR3 loop is CASSGRLASILTDEQFF. The CDR3 DNA follows: TGTGCCAGCAGTGGGAGACTAGCTAGTATTTTAACGGATGAGCAGTTCTTC.

A few counts support this clone. This chain uses TRBV14 with TRBJ1-6, with a tentative D call TRBD1 (6 bases). CDR1 SGHDN and CDR2 FVKESK come from the germline V gene. The CDR3 loop spans 15 amino acids. Trimming pared 4 bases from V and 9 bases from J, leaving 16 bases between. The CDR3 is CASSPSGTWSSPLHF. In DNA, the CDR3 is TGTGCCAGCAGCCCCTCCGGGACATGGAGTTCACCCCTCCACTTT.

The chain has TRBV6-4 and TRBJ2-7; TRBD2 might be the D (6 bases). CDR3 length: 16 residues. Germline CDR1 is MRHNA and CDR2 is SNTAGT. V shed 9 bases and J shed 3 bases, with 24 bases lying between them. The CDR3 reads CASPSTRGTTRYEQYF. In DNA form, the CDR3 reads TGTGCCAGTCCTTCGACTCGGGGGACCACCCGCTACGAGCAGTACTTC.

The chain links TRBV5-1 to TRBJ1-5; TRBD1 agrees at 11 bases. This CDR3 region has 15 residues. CDR1 and CDR2 from the germline V gene are SGHRS and YFSETQ. V gave up 4 bases and J gave up 6 bases; unmatched junction bases: 6. CDR3 coding DNA: TGCGCCAGCAGCAACGGGACAGGGGGTTTTCAGCCCCAGCATTTT. This gives the protein CASSNGTGGFQPQHF.

The V call is TRBV9, the J call TRBJ1-1; a weak D match, TRBD1 (5 bases). The germline V gene encodes CDR1 SGDLS and CDR2 YYNGEE. The V gene lost 5 bases and the J gene lost 1 base, with 12 bases spanning the gap. The CDR3 has 14 residues. CDR3 in amino acids: CASRSDRGNTEAFF. CDR3 bases: TGTGCCAGCAGATCCGACAGAGGGAACACTGAAGCTTTCTTT.

For the CDR3, the DNA is TGTGCCAGCAGCCCGCGAGAGGCCTTTAGGGAGCAGTACTTC. Residues: CASSPREAFREQYF. The chain joins TRBV7-2 to TRBJ2-7; no reliable D call. Germline V gene lookup returns CDR1 SGHTA and CDR2 FQGNSA. The length of the CDR3 is 14 residues. V was shortened by 5 bases and J by 7 bases, with 18 bases between the two germline ends.

The chain joins TRBV4-2 to TRBJ1-2, with 7 bases that match TRBD1. The CDR3 has 15 residues. Germline V gene data show CDR1 as LGHNA and CDR2 as YNFKEQ. The V segment lost 3 bases and the J segment 7 bases; nucleotides outside the gene matches: 11. The CDR3 bases are TGTGCCAGCAGCCATCAAAGCCGGGACAGCATTGGCTACACCTTC. Its protein product is CASSHQSRDSIGYTF.

J is TRBJ2-1 and V is TRBV4-3, with TRBD2 identical over 8 bases. The CDR3 covers 14 residues. Germline-derived CDR1 and CDR2 are LGHNA and YSLEER. Losses at the gene ends were 3 bases for V and 3 bases for J; bases not matched to a gene: 1. The CDR3 protein is CASSHGTSYNEQFF. The CDR3 coding sequence is TGCGCCAGCAGCCACGGGACTAGCTACAATGAGCAGTTCTTC.

The chain has TRBV6-5 and TRBJ1-2, with D possibly TRBD1 on 6 matching bases. The V and J ends lost 2 bases and 5 bases respectively, with 9 bases between them. CDR1 MNHEY and CDR2 SVGAGI come from the germline V gene. The CDR3 is made up of 13 amino acids. The CDR3 region has the DNA TGTGCCAGCAGTTACAGGACAGATTATGGCTACACCTTC. Its protein is CASSYRTDYGYTF.

This clone was recorded at least ten times. The chain links TRBV19 to TRBJ2-3, with D tentatively TRBD1 (6 bases). V lost 9 bases to trimming and J lost 3 bases, with 16 bases between them. The CDR3 totals 14 residues. Looked up from germline, CDR1 is LNHDA and CDR2 is SQIVND (reference sequence). This chain's CDR3 is CASNRAGETDTQYF. The DNA for the CDR3 is TGTGCCAGCAACAGGGCGGGTGAGACAGATACGCAGTATTTT.

This chain uses TRBV27 with TRBJ2-1; 10 bases are shared with TRBD2. The germline V gene has CDR1 MNHEY and CDR2 SMNVEV (reference sequence). V was clipped by 2 bases and J by 4 bases; unmatched bases: 2. The CDR3 spans 15 residues. CDR3 in amino acids: CASSLLAGAYNEQFF. DNA of the CDR3: TGTGCCAGCAGTTTACTAGCGGGAGCGTACAATGAGCAGTTCTTC.

The chain has TRBV29-1 and TRBJ2-7; 9 bases agree with TRBD2. The length of the CDR3 is 15 residues. The J segment lost 7 bases and the V segment lost 3 bases, leaving 13 bases of the junction unmatched. Germline V gene data show CDR1 as SQVTM and CDR2 as ANQGSEA. The CDR3 reads CSVDDSGRGGREQYF. The CDR3 nucleotides are TGCAGCGTTGATGATAGCGGGAGAGGAGGTCGAGAGCAGTACTTC.

This chain joins TRBV7-2 and TRBJ1-5; TRBD1 might be the D (6 bases). The germline V gene has CDR1 SGHTA and CDR2 FQGNSA. The ends were cut back, 5 bases at V and 1 base at J, with 12 bases in the middle. The CDR3 is made up of 15 amino acids. In DNA form, the CDR3 reads TGTGCCAGCAGCCCGGGTCAGGGGAGCAATCAGCCCCAGCATTTT. It encodes CASSPGQGSNQPQHF.

V is TRBV11-2 and J is TRBJ2-3, with 10 bases that match TRBD2. Germline CDR1 SGHAT, CDR2 FQNNGV. The trim removed 5 bases at V and 3 bases at J, leaving 5 bases unmatched. This CDR3 has 15 amino acids. CDR3: CASSPWTSGTDTQYF. In DNA form, the CDR3 reads TGTGCCAGCAGCCCCTGGACTAGCGGAACAGATACGCAGTATTTT. Full variable domain (missing parts from reference TRBV11-2 and TRBJ2-3): EAGVAQSPRYKIIEKRQSVAFWCNPISGHATLYWYQQILGQGPKLLIQFQNNGVVDDSQLPKDRFSAERLKGVDSTLKIQPAKLEDSAVYLCASSPWTSGTDTQYFGPGTRLTVL.

The chain joins TRBV5-1 to TRBJ1-2, with TRBD1 matching 8 bases. The trim removed 0 bases at V and 10 bases at J, leaving 8 bases unmatched. The CDR3 sequence is 14 residues long. Per germline, CDR1 SGHRS and CDR2 YFSETQ. The CDR3 loop is CASSLAPGGADYTF. CDR3 sequence (DNA): TGCGCCAGCAGCTTGGCCCCAGGGGGCGCAGACTACACCTTC.

This chain links TRBV28 with TRBJ2-7; no clear D. Trimming removed 7 bases from V and 4 bases from J, with 11 bases in between. In germline, CDR1 is MDHEN, CDR2 SYDVKM. The length of the CDR3 is 12 residues. The CDR3 DNA follows: TGTGCCAGCACCGGGTTGAGGTACGAGCAGTACTTC. Its protein product is CASTGLRYEQYF.

The chain couples TRBV20-1 to TRBJ1-2; D is ambiguous. V lost 6 bases and J lost 3, with 5 bases in between. CDR1 and CDR2 from the germline V gene are DFQATT and SNEGSKA (reference sequence). The CDR3 loop spans 10 amino acids. CDR3 sequence reads: CSAPYYGYTF. For the CDR3, the DNA is TGCAGTGCCCCATACTATGGCTACACCTTC.

This clone was counted once. This chain links TRBV6-1 with TRBJ1-5; 7 nucleotides align to TRBD1. This CDR3 has 20 amino acids. Germline CDR1 MNHNS, CDR2 SASEGT. Trimming at V came to 0 bases and at J to 1 base, leaving 15 bases not matched to a gene. CDR3 amino acids: CASSEANPGTVGLSNQPQHF. CDR3 nucleotides: TGTGCCAGCAGTGAAGCAAATCCTGGGACAGTGGGACTCAGCAATCAGCCCCAGCATTTT.

The rearrangement uses TRBV5-1 and TRBJ2-3; D might be TRBD2 (5 bases). The CDR3 covers 15 residues. Germline CDR1 and CDR2: SGHRS and YFSETQ. V was pared by 3 bases and J by 1 base, with 12 bases between. Here the CDR3 DNA reads TGCGCCAGCAGCTCCATAGCGACGGGCACAGATACGCAGTATTTT. This encodes CASSSIATGTDTQYF.

This clone was counted a single time. The J gene is TRBJ2-3, the V gene TRBV5-6; the match to TRBD1 covers 7 bases. This CDR3 is 15 amino acids long. Germline V lookup: CDR1 SGHDT, CDR2 YYEEEE. Trimming cost V 2 bases and J 2 bases; bases outside gene matches: 5. The CDR3 sequence: CASSLWDRYTDTQYF. The CDR3 nucleotides are TGTGCCAGCAGCTTATGGGACAGATACACAGATACGCAGTATTTT.

This chain uses TRBV5-5 with TRBJ2-1; TRBD2 matches at 11 bases. Germline CDR1 is SGHKS and CDR2 is YYEKEE (reference sequence). The CDR3 has 16 residues. J gave up 7 bases and V 0 bases, and 6 bases lay outside the gene matches. The CDR3 sequence is CASSLDLSGRVNEQFF. The CDR3 nucleotides are TGTGCCAGCAGCTTGGATCTTAGCGGGAGGGTGAATGAGCAGTTCTTC.

This chain joins TRBV27 and TRBJ2-2; 10 nucleotides line up with TRBD1. CDR1 is MNHEY, CDR2 SMNVEV, per germline (reference sequence). The CDR3 extends over 15 amino acids. The J segment lost 8 bases and the V segment lost 6 bases, leaving 9 bases of the junction unmatched. The CDR3 spells CASSPLTGGSGELFF. In nucleotides, the CDR3 is TGTGCCAGCAGCCCCTTGACAGGGGGCTCGGGGGAGCTGTTTTTT.

CDR3 protein: CASSFSGQGGYEQYF. The CDR3 nucleotides are TGTGCCAGCAGCTTCTCCGGACAAGGGGGTTACGAGCAGTACTTC. The chain couples TRBV7-9 to TRBJ2-7; perhaps TRBD1 as D (6 bases). The ends were cut back, 3 bases at V and 4 bases at J, with 16 bases in the middle. This CDR3 has 15 amino acids. Per the germline V gene, CDR1 is SEHNR and CDR2 is FQNEAQ (reference sequence).

The J gene is TRBJ2-1, the V gene TRBV18; a weak D match, TRBD2 (6 bases). This CDR3 region has 16 residues. Trimming pared 2 bases from V and 3 bases from J, leaving 14 bases between. The germline V gene encodes CDR1 KGHSH and CDR2 LQKENI. The CDR3 here is CASSPSGLALYNEQFF. CDR3 bases: TGTGCCAGCTCACCATCAGGGCTAGCGCTCTACAATGAGCAGTTCTTC.

The chain joins TRBV18 to TRBJ2-3; 9 bases are shared with TRBD2. The CDR3 consists of 16 residues. Germline-derived CDR1 and CDR2 are KGHSH and LQKENI. V shed 2 bases, J shed 6 bases, and the junction held 9 bases outside the gene matches. CDR3 sequence reads: CASSPLSASGKDTQYF. Written as DNA, the CDR3 is TGTGCCAGCTCACCATTATCGGCTAGCGGGAAGGATACGCAGTATTTT. The full variable domain, its missing parts supplied by reference TRBV18 and TRBJ2-3, is NAGVMQNPRHLVRRRGQEARLRCSPMKGHSHVYWYRQLPEEGLKFMVYLQKENIIDESGMPKERFSAEFPKEGPSILRIQQVVRGDSAAYFCASSPLSASGKDTQYFGPGTRLTVL.